The sequence of this TCR beta chain was determined in a study of shared clonotypes between healthy human individuals. About the research overall: Three CD4 naive, three CD4 memory, two CD8 naive and one CD8 memory plate were used per donor. The study's findings and limits: Generally, naive subsets (rather than memory subsets) showed larger estimated richness.

TCRdb's table, derived via immunoSEQ multiplex PCR, lists solely in-frame clones and lacks some. The sample records around 1.9 million clones, roughly 91% being singletons. Naive CD8 populations comprised CD45RO-negative cells positively selected for CCR7, excluding terminally differentiated effector memory CD45RA+ cells. V lost 8 bases, J lost 6 bases, and 11 bases stayed unmatched. In germline, CDR1 is SNHLY, CDR2 FYNNEI. This CDR3 region has 15 residues. Regarding this clone: Its antigen is unknown.

This sequence originates from a young man in good health. Some clones in this sample may be carry-over from other donors' samples. V is TRBV2 and J is TRBJ2-1; 9 nucleotides agree with TRBD2. Sequencing was done on a sample of naive CD8+ T cells from PBMCs. CDR3 nucleotides: TGTGCCAGCGTTTCTGGTCTAGCGGGACTCAATGAGCAGTTCTTC. It yields the protein CASVSGLAGLNEQFF.